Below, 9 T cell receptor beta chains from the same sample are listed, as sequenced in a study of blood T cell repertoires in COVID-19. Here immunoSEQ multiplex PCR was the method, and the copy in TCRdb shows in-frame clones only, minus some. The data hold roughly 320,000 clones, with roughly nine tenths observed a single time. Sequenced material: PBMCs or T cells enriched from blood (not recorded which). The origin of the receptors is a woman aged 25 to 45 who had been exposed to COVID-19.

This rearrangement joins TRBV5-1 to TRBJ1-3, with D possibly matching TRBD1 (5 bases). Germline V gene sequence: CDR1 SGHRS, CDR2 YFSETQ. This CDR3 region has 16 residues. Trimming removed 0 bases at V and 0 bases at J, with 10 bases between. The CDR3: CASSLDGGNSGNTIYF. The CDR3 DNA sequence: TGCGCCAGCAGCTTGGACGGGGGTAACTCTGGAAACACCATATATTTT.

CDR3 loop: CASSENTAGNTIYF. For the CDR3, the DNA is TGTGCCAGCAGTGAAAATACAGCTGGAAACACCATATATTTT. The chain links TRBV6-1 to TRBJ1-3, with D uncertain. Trimming removed 2 bases from V and 2 bases from J, with 7 bases in between. CDR3 length: 14 amino acids. From germline, CDR1 is MNHNS and CDR2 SASEGT.

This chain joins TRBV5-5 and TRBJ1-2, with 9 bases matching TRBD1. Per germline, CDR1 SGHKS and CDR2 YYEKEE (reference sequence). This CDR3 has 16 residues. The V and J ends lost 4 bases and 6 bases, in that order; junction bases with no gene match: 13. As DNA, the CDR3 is TGTGCCAGCAGCAGATCCATTATCCGGGACAGGGATGGCTACACCTTC. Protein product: CASSRSIIRDRDGYTF. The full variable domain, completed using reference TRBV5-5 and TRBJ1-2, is DAGVTQSPTHLIKTRGQQVTLRCSPISGHKSVSWYQQVLGQGPQFIFQYYEKEERGRGNFPDRFSARQFPNYSSELNVNALLLGDSALYLCASSRSIIRDRDGYTFGSGTRLTVV.

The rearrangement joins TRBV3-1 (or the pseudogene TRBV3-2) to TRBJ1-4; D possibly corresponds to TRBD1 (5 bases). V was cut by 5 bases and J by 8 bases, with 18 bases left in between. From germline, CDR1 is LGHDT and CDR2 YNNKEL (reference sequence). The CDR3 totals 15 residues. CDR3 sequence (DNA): TGTGCCAGCAGCGACCGGAAGGGCGCAGGGGAAAAACTGTTTTTT. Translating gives CASSDRKGAGEKLFF.

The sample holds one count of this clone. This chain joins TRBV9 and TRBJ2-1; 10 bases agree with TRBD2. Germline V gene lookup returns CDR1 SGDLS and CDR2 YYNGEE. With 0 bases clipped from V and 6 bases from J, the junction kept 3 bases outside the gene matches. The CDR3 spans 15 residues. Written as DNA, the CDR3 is TGTGCCAGCAGCGTAGCTACTAGCGGGGCCAATGAGCAGTTCTTC. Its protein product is CASSVATSGANEQFF.

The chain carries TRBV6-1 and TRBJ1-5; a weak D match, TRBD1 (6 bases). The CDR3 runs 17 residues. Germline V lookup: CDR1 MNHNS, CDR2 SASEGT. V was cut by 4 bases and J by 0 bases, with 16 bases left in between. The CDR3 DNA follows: TGTGCCAGCAGTGGACCAGGGGCTCCTTATAGCAATCAGCCCCAGCATTTT. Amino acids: CASSGPGAPYSNQPQHF.

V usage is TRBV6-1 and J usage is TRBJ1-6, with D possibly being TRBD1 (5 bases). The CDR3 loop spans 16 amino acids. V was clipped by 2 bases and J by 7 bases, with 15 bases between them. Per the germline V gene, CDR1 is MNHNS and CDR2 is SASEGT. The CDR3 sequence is CASSESMGGSNSPLHF. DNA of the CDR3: TGTGCCAGCAGTGAATCGATGGGGGGGAGCAATTCACCCCTCCACTTT.

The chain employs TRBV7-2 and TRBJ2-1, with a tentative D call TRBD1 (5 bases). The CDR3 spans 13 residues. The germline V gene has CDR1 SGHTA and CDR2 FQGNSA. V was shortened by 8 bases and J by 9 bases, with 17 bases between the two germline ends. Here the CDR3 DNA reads TGTGCCAGCGGCCTTTCAGGGTCTGGTGAGCAGTTCTTC. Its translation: CASGLSGSGEQFF.

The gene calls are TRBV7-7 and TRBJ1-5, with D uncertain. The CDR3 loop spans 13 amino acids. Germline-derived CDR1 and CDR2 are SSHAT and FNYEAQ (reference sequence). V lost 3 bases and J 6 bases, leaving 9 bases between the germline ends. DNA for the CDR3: TGTGCCAGCAGCTTCGCGGAAGGTCAGCCCCAGCATTTT. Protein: CASSFAEGQPQHF. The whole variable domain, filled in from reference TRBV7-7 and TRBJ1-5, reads GAGVSQSPRYKVTKRGQDVTLRCDPISSHATLYWYQQALGQGPEFLTYFNYEAQPDKSGLPSDRFSAERPEGSISTLTIQRTEQRDSAMYRCASSFAEGQPQHFGDGTRLSIL.